The 27 T cell receptor beta chains below come from one sample, sequenced in a study of a mutant IDH1 vaccine in newly diagnosed glioma. Here immunoSEQ multiplex PCR was the method, and the copy in TCRdb shows in-frame clones only, minus some. The top ten hold 6.5% to 9.5% of the sample, which has some 95,000 clones, about four fifths seen once. Time point: baseline, week 1 (first vaccination visit). Noted treatment: pre-vaccination baseline after standard-of-care therapy. Specimen: PBMCs, collected from a glioma patient treated with radiotherapy, temozolomide or both. All receptors come from a man aged 35 to 55 with glioma.

This clone has more than one count but fewer than ten. V gene TRBV10-1 combines with J gene TRBJ1-2; D perhaps matches TRBD1 (5 bases). There are 13 residues in the CDR3. V lost 3 bases and J 8 bases, leaving 13 bases between the germline ends. CDR1 and CDR2 (germline): WNHNN, SYGVQD (reference sequence). The chain's CDR3 is CASSDGGREGYTF. DNA for the CDR3: TGCGCCAGCAGTGACGGGGGGAGGGAAGGCTACACCTTC.

The genes are TRBV4-2 and TRBJ2-1; the match to TRBD1 covers 7 bases. Germline V gene lookup returns CDR1 LGHNA and CDR2 YNFKEQ. Trimming removed 3 bases from V and 5 bases from J; junction bases left unmatched: 10. This CDR3 comprises 16 residues. CDR3 protein: CASSQMRQGVNNEQFF. CDR3 in DNA: TGTGCCAGCAGCCAGATGAGACAGGGCGTAAACAATGAGCAGTTCTTC.

As to this clone: This sample also contains other DNA sequences that code for the same CDR3. The J gene is TRBJ2-3, the V gene TRBV9; perhaps TRBD2 as D (5 bases). V was trimmed by 0 bases and J by 1 base, leaving 6 bases between them. The germline CDR1 and CDR2 sequences are SGDLS and YYNGEE. This CDR3 is 14 amino acids long. The CDR3 DNA is TGTGCCAGCAGCGTAGAAGCGGGCACAGATACGCAGTATTTT. Its protein product is CASSVEAGTDTQYF.

V and J are TRBV30 and TRBJ1-1; D gene uncertain. Per the germline V gene, CDR1 is GTSNPN and CDR2 is SVGIG (reference sequence). The CDR3 has 12 residues. V lost 8 bases and J lost 1, with 11 bases in between. Here the CDR3 DNA reads TGTGCCCGAGACACTAGGAACACTGAAGCTTTCTTT. It is translated as CARDTRNTEAFF.

V gene TRBV7-9 combines with J gene TRBJ2-5; a possible D gene is TRBD1 (6 bases). The length of the CDR3 is 14 residues. V dropped 3 bases and J dropped 5 bases, with 13 bases sitting between them. Looked up from germline, CDR1 is SEHNR and CDR2 is FQNEAQ (reference sequence). Here the CDR3 reads CASSFLGAGETQYF. In DNA form, the CDR3 reads TGTGCCAGCAGCTTTCTGGGGGCCGGGGAGACCCAGTACTTC.

The chain combines TRBV30 with TRBJ2-3; D may be TRBD1 or TRBD2 (7 bases each). Trimming stripped 4 bases from V and 4 bases from J, with 21 bases between. CDR3 size: 16 residues. CDR1 and CDR2 (germline): GTSNPN, SVGIG (reference sequence). DNA of the CDR3: TGTGCCTGGACCGAACCGGGCAGGGGGAGGGCAGATACGCAGTATTTT. Protein sequence: CAWTEPGRGRADTQYF.

V usage is TRBV5-1 and J usage is TRBJ1-5; D is possibly TRBD1 (5 bases). Germline V gene sequence: CDR1 SGHRS, CDR2 YFSETQ. Between the trimmed V and J ends, which lost 3 bases and 5 bases, there was a span of 12 bases. The CDR3 length is 14 residues. The CDR3 region is CASSYSGLDQPQHF. DNA of the CDR3: TGCGCCAGCAGCTATTCAGGGTTAGATCAGCCCCAGCATTTT. The full variable domain, rest sourced from reference TRBV5-1 and TRBJ1-5, is KAGVTQTPRYLIKTRGQQVTLSCSPISGHRSVSWYQQTPGQGLQFLFEYFSETQRNKGNFPGRFSGRQFSNSRSEMNVSTLELGDSALYLCASSYSGLDQPQHFGDGTRLSIL.

The chain uses TRBV29-1 and TRBJ2-2, with 8 bases matching TRBD2. This CDR3 spans 16 amino acids. Germline V gene lookup returns CDR1 SQVTM and CDR2 ANQGSEA. J was trimmed by 3 bases and V by 2 bases; bases with no gene match: 8. The DNA for the CDR3 is TGCAGCGTTGAACTTCCGGGACTAGAAGACACCGGGGAGCTGTTTTTT. Protein sequence: CSVELPGLEDTGELFF.

The chain uses TRBV2 and TRBJ2-5; TRBD2 matches 9 bases. The CDR3 consists of 17 residues. The ends lost 3 bases at V and 5 bases at J; junction bases unmatched: 13. In germline, CDR1 is SNHLY, CDR2 FYNNEI. CDR3 coding DNA: TGTGCCAGCAGTGACCAGATCATAGCGGGGGTCAGGGAGACCCAGTACTTC. It specifies CASSDQIIAGVRETQYF.

The J gene is TRBJ1-1, the V gene TRBV18; the D is unclear. The V end was cut by 6 bases, the J end by 8 bases, with 13 bases between. Germline CDR1 reads KGHSH; CDR2 reads LQKENI. The CDR3 covers 12 residues. CDR3 region: CASSPRVQEAFF. The DNA of the CDR3 is TGTGCCAGCTCCCCCCGAGTTCAAGAAGCTTTCTTT.

The V call is TRBV9, the J call TRBJ1-4, with D possibly TRBD1 on 5 matching bases. The germline gives CDR1 SGDLS, CDR2 YYNGEE. The V gene lost 0 bases and the J gene lost 6 bases, with 15 bases spanning the gap. This CDR3 comprises 16 residues. DNA of the CDR3: TGTGCCAGCAGCGTAGGACAGACTGTCGGGGATGAAAAACTGTTTTTT. It is translated as CASSVGQTVGDEKLFF. The entire variable domain, with the rest obtained from reference TRBV9 and TRBJ1-4, is as follows: DSGVTQTPKHLITATGQRVTLRCSPRSGDLSVYWYQQSLDQGLQFLIQYYNGEERAKGNILERFSAQQFPDLHSELNLSSLELGDSALYFCASSVGQTVGDEKLFFGSGTQLSVL.

The DNA for the CDR3 is TGTGCCAGCAGCCAGCAGGACGGCTCCTACGAGCAGTACTTC. As protein: CASSQQDGSYEQYF. J is TRBJ2-7 and V is TRBV4-2, with unresolved D. CDR3 size: 14 residues. The V and J ends lost 3 bases and 0 bases respectively, with 9 bases between them. CDR1 and CDR2 from the germline V gene are LGHNA and YNFKEQ.

This chain uses TRBV5-5 with TRBJ1-5, with D possibly being TRBD1 (5 bases). This CDR3 has 18 amino acids. V lost 4 bases and J 0 bases, leaving 20 bases between the germline ends. CDR1 is SGHKS, CDR2 YYEKEE, per germline (reference sequence). This CDR3 is CASSLSGPWGYSNQPQHF. The CDR3 nucleotides are TGTGCCAGCAGCCTCTCGGGACCTTGGGGGTATAGCAATCAGCCCCAGCATTTT. The full variable domain, in which reference TRBV5-5 and TRBJ1-5 provide the parts outside the CDR3, is DAGVTQSPTHLIKTRGQQVTLRCSPISGHKSVSWYQQVLGQGPQFIFQYYEKEERGRGNFPDRFSARQFPNYSSELNVNALLLGDSALYLCASSLSGPWGYSNQPQHFGDGTRLSIL.

Concerning this clone itself: This sample includes further DNA sequences coding for the same CDR3. J is TRBJ2-1 and V is TRBV2; D possibly corresponds to TRBD1 (6 bases). The V gene lost 4 bases and the J gene lost 4 bases, with 8 bases spanning the gap. The length of the CDR3 is 13 residues. Germline CDR1 is SNHLY and CDR2 is FYNNEI. CDR3 sequence (DNA): TGTGCCAGCAGTGCCGGACAGTACAATGAGCAGTTCTTC. Its translation: CASSAGQYNEQFF. The whole variable domain, filled in from reference TRBV2 and TRBJ2-1, reads EPEVTQTPSHQVTQMGQEVILRCVPISNHLYFYWYRQILGQKVEFLVSFYNNEISEKSEIFDDQFSVERPDGSNFTLKIRSTKLEDSAMYFCASSAGQYNEQFFGPGTRLTVL.

The V call is TRBV7-9, the J call TRBJ2-5; D ambiguous. V lost 3 bases, J lost 2 bases, and 13 bases lay in between. The CDR3 loop spans 15 amino acids. CDR1 and CDR2 (germline): SEHNR, FQNEAQ (reference sequence). DNA of the CDR3: TGTGCCAGCAGCTTTTTTTTGAGGCAGCAAGAGACCCAGTACTTC. Translated, it gives CASSFFLRQQETQYF.

A few counts support this clone. The chain combines TRBV4-1 with TRBJ1-5; unclear D gene. This CDR3 comprises 11 residues. Germline V gene lookup returns CDR1 MGHRA and CDR2 YSYEKL. V was shortened by 10 bases and J by 6 bases, with 10 bases between the two germline ends. As DNA, the CDR3 is TGCGCCATCGTGAGGGTTCAGCCCCAGCATTTT. It yields the protein CAIVRVQPQHF.

The V gene is TRBV7-2, the J gene TRBJ1-2, with D maybe TRBD1 (6 bases). CDR1 is SGHTA and CDR2 is FQGNSA in the germline V gene. V lost 1 base and J 8 bases, leaving 11 bases between the germline ends. The CDR3 is made up of 13 amino acids. The CDR3 is CASSLERGFGYTF. The CDR3 DNA reads TGTGCCAGCAGCTTAGAGAGGGGGTTCGGCTACACCTTC.

The chain links TRBV30 to TRBJ2-7, with D possibly being TRBD1 (6 bases). Trimming removed 0 bases at V and 5 bases at J, with 20 bases between. The CDR3 has 16 residues. Germline V CDR1 and CDR2: GTSNPN, SVGIG (reference sequence). The CDR3 loop reads CAWSVISSNRVNEQYF. DNA of the CDR3: TGTGCCTGGAGTGTAATCTCCTCGAACAGGGTCAACGAGCAGTACTTC.

The genes are TRBV28 and TRBJ2-1; 8 positions agree with TRBD1. The CDR3 totals 15 residues. From germline, CDR1 is MDHEN and CDR2 SYDVKM. CDR3: CVTQGGPSVYNEQFF. In DNA, the CDR3 is TGTGTTACACAGGGGGGCCCGAGTGTCTACAATGAGCAGTTCTTC.

The V call is TRBV6-6, the J call TRBJ1-1; tentatively, D is TRBD1 (6 bases). Looked up from germline, CDR1 is MNHNY and CDR2 is SVGAGI (reference sequence). The CDR3 consists of 12 residues. The V end lost 6 bases, the J end lost 4 bases, and 9 bases lay between the germline ends. The CDR3 region is CASSRGGTEAFF. In DNA, the CDR3 is TGTGCCAGCAGCCGAGGGGGCACTGAAGCTTTCTTT.

CDR3 DNA sequence: TGCGCCAGCAGCCAAGATAGCCAGGGGTTTGGCTACACCTTC. Protein product: CASSQDSQGFGYTF. The chain combines TRBV4-3 with TRBJ1-2; D perhaps matches TRBD1 (6 bases). The CDR3 is 14 residues long. Per the germline V gene, CDR1 is LGHNA and CDR2 is YSLEER. V lost 0 bases, J lost 7 bases, and 12 bases lay in between.

V usage is TRBV7-8 and J usage is TRBJ1-4; no clear D gene. CDR1 is SGHVS and CDR2 is FQNEAQ in the germline V gene. V gave up 0 bases and J gave up 4 bases, with 12 bases separating them. The CDR3 contains 16 residues. The DNA of the CDR3 is TGTGCCAGCAGCTTAGCGCGGGAAGGATTTAATGAAAAACTGTTTTTT. This codes for CASSLAREGFNEKLFF.

The V call is TRBV5-1, the J call TRBJ2-5; 9 nucleotides match TRBD1. The V and J ends lost 0 bases and 5 bases, in that order; junction bases with no gene match: 8. CDR1 and CDR2 (germline): SGHRS, YFSETQ. The CDR3 has 16 residues. As DNA, the CDR3 is TGCGCCAGCAGCTTGGACCAGGGACAGGGAGGGGAGACCCAGTACTTC. Translated, it gives CASSLDQGQGGETQYF. Together with reference TRBV5-1 and TRBJ2-5, the CDR3 gives the full variable domain: KAGVTQTPRYLIKTRGQQVTLSCSPISGHRSVSWYQQTPGQGLQFLFEYFSETQRNKGNFPGRFSGRQFSNSRSEMNVSTLELGDSALYLCASSLDQGQGGETQYFGPGTRLLVL.

The J gene is TRBJ2-2, the V gene TRBV30, with 10 nucleotides matching TRBD2. Germline trimming cut 5 bases from V and 3 bases from J; bases unmatched to any gene: 3. Germline CDR1 GTSNPN, CDR2 SVGIG (reference sequence). CDR3 length: 14 residues. Written as DNA, the CDR3 is TGTGCCTGGCGGGGACTAGCGTACACCGGGGAGCTGTTTTTT. This encodes CAWRGLAYTGELFF.

V gene TRBV7-9 combines with J gene TRBJ1-2; TRBD1 agrees at 9 bases. V was pared by 5 bases and J by 0 bases, with 7 bases of the junction left unmatched. Germline V lookup: CDR1 SEHNR, CDR2 FQNEAQ (reference sequence). There are 16 residues in the CDR3. The CDR3 DNA follows: TGTGCCAGCAGCCATCCTACAGGGGGCTCTAACTATGGCTACACCTTC. It encodes CASSHPTGGSNYGYTF.

The CDR3 reads CASSRTGTGAGNTIYF. For the CDR3, the DNA is TGCGCCAGCAGCCGTACCGGGACAGGGGCTGGAAACACCATATATTTT. The chain employs TRBV5-1 and TRBJ1-3, with 10 nucleotides matching TRBD1. From germline, CDR1 is SGHRS and CDR2 YFSETQ. Trimming removed 4 bases from V and 2 bases from J; junction bases left unmatched: 6. The length of the CDR3 is 16 residues.

The V call is TRBV28, the J call TRBJ1-5; D uncertain. This CDR3 comprises 15 residues. The V end was cut by 5 bases, the J end by 3 bases, with 14 bases between. The V gene's germline CDR1 is MDHEN and CDR2 SYDVKM. CDR3 in amino acids: CASSMGGRNNQPQHF. In nucleotides, the CDR3 is TGTGCCAGCAGTATGGGCGGCAGAAACAATCAGCCCCAGCATTTT.